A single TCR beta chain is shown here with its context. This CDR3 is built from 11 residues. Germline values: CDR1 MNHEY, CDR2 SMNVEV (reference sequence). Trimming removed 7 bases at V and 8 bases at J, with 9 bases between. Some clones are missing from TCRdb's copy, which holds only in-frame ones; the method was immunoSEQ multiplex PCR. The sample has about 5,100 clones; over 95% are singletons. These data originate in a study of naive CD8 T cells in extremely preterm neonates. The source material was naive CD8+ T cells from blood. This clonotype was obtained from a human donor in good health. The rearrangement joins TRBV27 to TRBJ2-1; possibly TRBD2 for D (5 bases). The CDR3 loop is CASTRGHEQFF. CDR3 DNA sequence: TGTGCCAGCACCCGGGGTCATGAGCAGTTCTTC.